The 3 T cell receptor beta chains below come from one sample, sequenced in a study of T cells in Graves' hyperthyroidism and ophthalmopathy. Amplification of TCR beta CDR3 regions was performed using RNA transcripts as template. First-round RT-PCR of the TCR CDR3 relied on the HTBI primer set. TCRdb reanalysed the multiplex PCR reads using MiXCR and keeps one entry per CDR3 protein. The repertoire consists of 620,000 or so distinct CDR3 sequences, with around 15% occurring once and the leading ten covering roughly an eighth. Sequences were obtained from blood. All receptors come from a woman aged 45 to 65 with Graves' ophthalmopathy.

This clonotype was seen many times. The CDR3 nucleotides read TGTGCCAGCAGCTTTATACTAGCGGACTACAATGAGCAGTTCTTC. Protein product: CASSFILADYNEQFF. The chain has TRBV11-2 and TRBJ2-1; 8 positions agree with TRBD2. The CDR3 sequence is 15 residues long. With V trimmed by 3 bases and J by 3 bases, 4 bases remained unmatched. CDR1 is SGHAT and CDR2 is FQNNGV in the germline V gene.

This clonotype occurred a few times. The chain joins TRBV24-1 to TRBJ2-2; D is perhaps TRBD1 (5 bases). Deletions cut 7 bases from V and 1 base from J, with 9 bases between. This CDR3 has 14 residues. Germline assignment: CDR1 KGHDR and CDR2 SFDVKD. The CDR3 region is CATSREVNTGELFF. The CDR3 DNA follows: TGTGCCACCAGCAGGGAAGTGAACACCGGGGAGCTGTTTTTT.

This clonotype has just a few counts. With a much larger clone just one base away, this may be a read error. CDR3 region: CVSSYSRGYEQYF. The CDR3 nucleotides read TGTGTCAGCAGTTACTCGAGAGGCTACGAGCAGTACTTC. V usage is TRBV6-5 and J usage is TRBJ2-7; D unclear. The CDR3 is made up of 13 amino acids. The germline V gene encodes CDR1 MNHEY and CDR2 SVGAGI.